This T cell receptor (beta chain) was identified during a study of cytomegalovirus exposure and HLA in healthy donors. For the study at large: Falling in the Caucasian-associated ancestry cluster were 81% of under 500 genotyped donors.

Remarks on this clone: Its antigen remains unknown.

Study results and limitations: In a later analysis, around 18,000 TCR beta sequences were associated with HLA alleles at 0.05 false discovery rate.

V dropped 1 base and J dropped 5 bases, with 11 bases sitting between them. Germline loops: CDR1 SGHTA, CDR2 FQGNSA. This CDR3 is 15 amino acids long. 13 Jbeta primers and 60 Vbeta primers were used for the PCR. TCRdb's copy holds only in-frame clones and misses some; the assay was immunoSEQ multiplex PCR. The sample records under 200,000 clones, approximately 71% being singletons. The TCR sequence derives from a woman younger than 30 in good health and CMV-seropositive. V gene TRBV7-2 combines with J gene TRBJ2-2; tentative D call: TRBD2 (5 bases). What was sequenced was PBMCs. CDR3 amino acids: CASSLDRRTTGELFF. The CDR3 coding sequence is TGTGCCAGCAGCTTAGACCGGAGGACGACCGGGGAGCTGTTTTTT. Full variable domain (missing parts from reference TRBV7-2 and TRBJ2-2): GAGVSQSPSNKVTEKGKDVELRCDPISGHTALYWYRQSLGQGLEFLIYFQGNSAPDKSGLPSDRFSAERTGGSVSTLTIQRTQQEDSAVYLCASSLDRRTTGELFFGEGSRLTVL.